This TCR beta chain was found in a study of shared clonotypes between healthy human individuals. Broader study findings: Although depth was large, rarefaction showed that sequencing of the sorted subsets was incomplete. Generally, naive subsets came out with larger estimated richness than memory subsets. Non-shared clonotypes showed lower generation probabilities than clonotypes common to all four donors.

Positive CCR7 selection of CD45RO-negative cells yielded the naive CD8 cells, and terminally differentiated effector memory CD45RA+ cells were excluded. The DNA input per sorted-subset replicate PCR was 150 to 200 ng, corresponding to around 30,000 T cell genomes. Only in-frame clones appear in the TCRdb table, and some are missing; sequencing was by immunoSEQ multiplex PCR. This table holds about 2 million clones, about 95% found once. The germline V gene has CDR1 LGHNA and CDR2 YNFKEQ. V gave up 0 bases and J gave up 8 bases; unmatched junction bases: 6. This CDR3 comprises 15 residues. The count of this clone is one. Antigen specificity is unknown.

The V call is TRBV4-2, the J call TRBJ2-4; 8 bases map to TRBD1. Sequencing was done on a sample of naive CD8+ T cells sorted from blood. The clonotype comes from a man between 18 and 35 years old in good health. The DNA of the CDR3 is TGTGCCAGCAGCCAAGATAAACAGGGGGTAGACATTCAGTACTTC. It codes for CASSQDKQGVDIQYF.